Listed here are 8 T cell receptor beta chains from one sample, sequenced in a study of vaccination effects on CD4 cells after COVID-19. Having been cultured for around nine days, the cells underwent CD4+ T cell isolation. The protocol was immunoSEQ multiplex PCR, while the TCRdb copy is restricted to in-frame clones and leaves out a portion. This repertoire shows tens of thousands of clones, over 50% found once; its top ten account for roughly 6%. No antigens are known for them. Sequences were derived from CD4+ T cells from PBMCs cultured without peptide, sampled before COVID-19 vaccination. The source of these receptors is a human donor who received a COVID-19 vaccine.

The chain uses TRBV7-9 and TRBJ1-6, with 10 nucleotides matching TRBD1. The germline V gene has CDR1 SEHNR and CDR2 FQNEAQ (reference sequence). With V trimmed by 3 bases and J by 8 bases, 4 bases remained unmatched. CDR3 size: 15 residues. The CDR3 is CASSLGQGFYSPLHF. The CDR3, as DNA: TGTGCCAGCAGCTTGGGACAGGGGTTTTATTCACCCCTCCACTTT.

This rearrangement joins TRBV6-1 to TRBJ1-5; 7 bases match TRBD1. The CDR3 runs to 16 residues. Germline lookup yields CDR1 MNHNS and CDR2 SASEGT. Trimming removed 6 bases from V and 0 bases from J; junction bases left unmatched: 8. The CDR3 bases are TGTGCCAGCAGGGAACAGGGGTCGTTTAGCAATCAGCCCCAGCATTTT. Translated: CASREQGSFSNQPQHF.

The gene calls are TRBV7-9 and TRBJ1-4; perhaps TRBD1 as D (5 bases). The CDR3 spans 17 residues. Germline CDR1 reads SEHNR; CDR2 reads FQNEAQ (reference sequence). The V end was cut by 1 base, the J end by 5 bases, with 17 bases between. CDR3 loop: CASSLGETREINEKLFF. DNA for the CDR3: TGTGCCAGCAGCTTAGGAGAGACCAGGGAAATAAATGAAAAACTGTTTTTT.

V and J are TRBV7-9 and TRBJ1-5, with D possibly matching TRBD1 (5 bases). Trimming removed 1 base from V and 0 bases from J, with 7 bases in between. CDR1 and CDR2 from the germline V gene are SEHNR and FQNEAQ (reference sequence). The CDR3 sequence is 15 residues long. CDR3 sequence: CASSLGGGSNQPQHF. The CDR3 DNA reads as TGTGCCAGCAGCTTAGGGGGGGGTAGCAATCAGCCCCAGCATTTT.

This chain links TRBV3-1 (or the pseudogene TRBV3-2) with TRBJ2-7, with 10 bases fitting TRBD1. The CDR3 is 16 residues long. CDR1 and CDR2 (germline): LGHDT, YNNKEL (reference sequence). V lost 1 base, J lost 2 bases, and 5 bases stayed unmatched. The DNA for the CDR3 is TGTGCCAGCAGCCAAGGTTTGGGACAGGGGACCTACGAGCAGTACTTC. Its protein is CASSQGLGQGTYEQYF.

The chain employs TRBV28 and TRBJ1-1, with D possibly matching TRBD1 (5 bases). This CDR3 has 17 residues. The germline V gene has CDR1 MDHEN and CDR2 SYDVKM. The V end was cut by 1 base, the J end by 3 bases, with 18 bases between. Here the CDR3 reads CASSLSRWGIGYTEAFF. CDR3 coding DNA: TGTGCCAGCAGTTTATCACGCTGGGGGATCGGGTACACTGAAGCTTTCTTT.

This clone occurred once. The rearrangement uses TRBV2 and TRBJ1-2; TRBD1 matches 8 bases. Germline CDR1 and CDR2: SNHLY and FYNNEI. The CDR3 is 13 residues long. After removal of 4 bases from V and 3 bases from J, the junction contained 1 base not matched to a gene. The CDR3: CASSADRDYGYTF. The DNA of the CDR3 is TGTGCCAGCAGTGCGGACAGGGACTATGGCTACACCTTC.

V and J are TRBV6-1 and TRBJ2-1; TRBD1 agrees at 10 bases. Per germline, CDR1 MNHNS and CDR2 SASEGT. CDR3 length: 16 residues. J gave up 2 bases and V 1 base, and 2 bases lay outside the gene matches. The CDR3, as DNA: TGTGCCAGCAGTGAAGGGGGGACAGGGGCCTACAATGAGCAGTTCTTC. Its protein is CASSEGGTGAYNEQFF.